Described below is a single TCR beta chain sequence and its context. Among the donors, all were healthy bone marrow donors. The PCR ran on 60 Vbeta and 13 Jbeta primers. The protocol was immunoSEQ multiplex PCR, while the TCRdb copy is restricted to in-frame clones and leaves out a portion. The sample has about 130,000 clones, 80% to 90% seen once. This sample is part of a study of cytomegalovirus exposure and HLA in healthy donors. Germline CDR1 SGDLS, CDR2 YYNGEE. V lost 0 bases, J lost 0 bases, and 12 bases lay in between. The CDR3 contains 16 residues. The chain joins TRBV9 to TRBJ1-1, with D possibly matching TRBD1 (6 bases). What was sequenced was PBMCs. This clonotype was sampled from a man aged 50 to 59 in good health and CMV-seronegative. This CDR3 is CASSVGQVNMNTEAFF. In DNA, the CDR3 is TGTGCCAGCAGCGTAGGACAGGTCAACATGAACACTGAAGCTTTCTTT.